These 28 T cell receptor beta chains share one sample of origin, sequenced in a study of blood T cell repertoires in COVID-19. Measured with immunoSEQ multiplex PCR; TCRdb has only the in-frame clones, and not every one. Altogether about 94,000 clones are present, approximately 79% being singletons, with the ten largest covering 3.9%. Material: peripheral blood. These receptors were taken from a man in his sixties or seventies with COVID-19, enrolled during active disease.

This clone was seen only a few times. The chain couples TRBV10-3 to TRBJ1-6; no definite D call. Germline V CDR1 and CDR2: ENHRY, SYGVKD. V shed 7 bases and J shed 7 bases, with 11 bases lying between them. This CDR3 has 13 residues. This CDR3 is CAITPGNNSPLHF. CDR3 DNA: TGTGCCATCACCCCGGGTAACAATTCACCCCTCCACTTT.

This clone was seen only a few times. V usage is TRBV28 and J usage is TRBJ2-7; 9 bases are shared with TRBD2. Trimming took 10 bases from V and 3 from J; bases not matched to a gene: 7. Germline V gene sequence: CDR1 MDHEN, CDR2 SYDVKM. The CDR3 extends over 13 amino acids. The CDR3 sequence is CATSRTSDYEQYF. The DNA for the CDR3 is TGTGCCACCTCCCGGACTAGCGACTACGAGCAGTACTTC.

The rearrangement joins TRBV5-6 to TRBJ2-1, with D possibly matching TRBD1 (6 bases). The CDR3 has 17 residues. Per germline, CDR1 SGHDT and CDR2 YYEEEE. Trimming cost V 5 bases and J 0 bases, with 18 bases left between them. The DNA for the CDR3 is TGTGCCAGCAGTTCGAGACAGGATTTGAGCTCCTACAATGAGCAGTTCTTC. This sequence encodes CASSSRQDLSSYNEQFF.

The chain is built from TRBV5-1 and TRBJ2-6, with no clear D. The CDR3 extends over 16 amino acids. V was clipped by 4 bases and J by 1 base, with 12 bases between them. Germline CDR1 SGHRS, CDR2 YFSETQ. CDR3 bases: TGCGCCAGCAGCCTTGTACTTGCGTCTGGGGCCAACGTCCTGACTTTC. Residues: CASSLVLASGANVLTF. Filled out from reference TRBV5-1 and TRBJ2-6, the complete variable domain reads KAGVTQTPRYLIKTRGQQVTLSCSPISGHRSVSWYQQTPGQGLQFLFEYFSETQRNKGNFPGRFSGRQFSNSRSEMNVSTLELGDSALYLCASSLVLASGANVLTFGAGSRLTVL.

This chain joins TRBV7-3 and TRBJ2-3; TRBD2 aligns across 9 bases. CDR3 length: 18 residues. The trim removed 1 base at V and 5 bases at J, leaving 13 bases unmatched. Germline CDR1 and CDR2: SGHTA and FQGTGA. The CDR3 nucleotides read TGTGCCAGCAGCTTAAGCTGGGCTAGCGGGGCCCGCAGAGATACGCAGTATTTT. This translates into CASSLSWASGARRDTQYF.

The chain links TRBV20-1 to TRBJ1-6; 9 nucleotides match TRBD1. V lost 3 bases to trimming and J lost 9 bases; unmatched junction nucleotides: 9. The CDR3 has 15 residues. Germline V gives CDR1 DFQATT, CDR2 SNEGSKA (reference sequence). Here the CDR3 reads CSASIGGTGISPLHF. DNA of the CDR3: TGCAGTGCTAGTATTGGTGGGACAGGGATTTCACCCCTCCACTTT.

The chain carries TRBV9 and TRBJ2-5; D gene ambiguous. CDR1 and CDR2 (germline): SGDLS, YYNGEE. This CDR3 is built from 13 residues. Deletions cut 3 bases from V and 0 bases from J, with 6 bases between. The CDR3 bases are TGTGCCAGCAGCGCCCCAAACCAAGAGACCCAGTACTTC. This codes for CASSAPNQETQYF.

V and J are TRBV19 and TRBJ2-1; the match to TRBD2 covers 7 bases. The CDR3 loop spans 14 amino acids. The germline V gene encodes CDR1 LNHDA and CDR2 SQIVND (reference sequence). J lost 9 bases, V lost 3 bases, and 8 bases had no gene match. CDR3 amino acids: CASSMGGATREQFF. The CDR3 bases are TGTGCCAGTAGTATGGGAGGGGCTACGCGTGAGCAGTTCTTC. The complete variable domain, with remaining parts taken from reference TRBV19 and TRBJ2-1, reads DGGITQSPKYLFRKEGQNVTLSCEQNLNHDAMYWYRQDPGQGLRLIYYSQIVNDFQKGDIAEGYSVSREKKESFPLTVTSAQKNPTAFYLCASSMGGATREQFFGPGTRLTVL.

By proportion, this clone is medium-sized. The CDR3 nucleotides are TGTGCCAGCAGAGATACGGGACTAGACTACAATGAGCAGTTCTTC. This sequence encodes CASRDTGLDYNEQFF. J is TRBJ2-1 and V is TRBV7-9; TRBD2 matches 8 bases. The CDR3 covers 15 residues. The V gene's germline CDR1 is SEHNR and CDR2 FQNEAQ (reference sequence). V gave up 6 bases and J gave up 3 bases; unmatched junction bases: 7.

V gene TRBV5-1 combines with J gene TRBJ2-1, with TRBD2 matching over 11 bases. Germline loops: CDR1 SGHRS, CDR2 YFSETQ. The CDR3 is 15 residues long. Losses at the gene ends were 6 bases for V and 3 bases for J; bases not matched to a gene: 5. The CDR3 bases are TGCGCCAGCATTCAAACTAGCGGGAGCTACAATGAGCAGTTCTTC. The encoded protein is CASIQTSGSYNEQFF.

This rearrangement joins TRBV7-3 to TRBJ2-3; TRBD2 agrees at 8 bases. The CDR3 extends over 16 amino acids. Germline CDR1 is SGHTA and CDR2 is FQGTGA. V dropped 0 bases and J dropped 5; count of bases not matched to a gene: 7. The CDR3 DNA follows: TGTGCCAGCAGCTTAACGGGGGCGGGAGGTCGAGATACGCAGTATTTT. It codes for CASSLTGAGGRDTQYF. The full variable domain, rest sourced from reference TRBV7-3 and TRBJ2-3, is GAGVSQTPSNKVTEKGKYVELRCDPISGHTALYWYRQSLGQGPEFLIYFQGTGAADDSGLPNDRFFAVRPEGSVSTLKIQRTERGDSAVYLCASSLTGAGGRDTQYFGPGTRLTVL.

The rearrangement links TRBV6-2 or TRBV6-3 to TRBJ2-3; no definite D call. The germline V gene encodes CDR1 MNHEY and CDR2 SVGEGT. CDR3 length: 15 amino acids. V lost 6 bases and J lost 2, with 15 bases in between. The CDR3, as DNA: TGTGCCAGCAGCCAATTTGCGGATAACACAGATACGCAGTATTTT. Its protein product is CASSQFADNTDTQYF.

The chain couples TRBV5-1 to TRBJ1-4, with a weak D call TRBD1 (5 bases). CDR1 and CDR2 from the germline V gene are SGHRS and YFSETQ. The CDR3 spans 16 residues. V shed 5 bases and J shed 0 bases, with 14 bases lying between them. For the CDR3, the DNA is TGCGCCAGCAGTCGAGACCCGGGGGCAACTAATGAAAAACTGTTTTTT. It encodes CASSRDPGATNEKLFF. Filled out from reference TRBV5-1 and TRBJ1-4, the complete variable domain reads KAGVTQTPRYLIKTRGQQVTLSCSPISGHRSVSWYQQTPGQGLQFLFEYFSETQRNKGNFPGRFSGRQFSNSRSEMNVSTLELGDSALYLCASSRDPGATNEKLFFGSGTQLSVL.

The chain links TRBV19 to TRBJ1-4, with TRBD1 as a possible D gene (6 bases). The germline V gene encodes CDR1 LNHDA and CDR2 SQIVND (reference sequence). The length of the CDR3 is 15 residues. Trimming stripped 3 bases from V and 8 bases from J, with 16 bases between. The CDR3 sequence: CASSMGGGTEEKLFF. The CDR3, as DNA: TGTGCCAGTAGTATGGGGGGGGGCACAGAAGAAAAACTGTTTTTT.

The V and J genes are TRBV6-5 and TRBJ2-2; 8 bases line up with TRBD1. J lost 6 bases, V lost 7 bases, and 10 bases had no gene match. This CDR3 has 15 residues. Per germline, CDR1 MNHEY and CDR2 SVGAGI. Written as DNA, the CDR3 is TGTGCCAGCATTCTAGGACAGGGAGATGCCGGGGAGCTGTTTTTT. Its translation is CASILGQGDAGELFF.

For the CDR3, the DNA is TGTGCCAGCAGCGTACCACCGGGACAGGGAGGAGCCGAGCAGTACTTC. This codes for CASSVPPGQGGAEQYF. The genes are TRBV7-2 and TRBJ2-7, with 9 bases lining up with TRBD1. The germline gives CDR1 SGHTA, CDR2 FQGNSA. The CDR3 length is 16 residues. V was pared by 5 bases and J by 6 bases, with 14 bases of the junction left unmatched.

This clone was counted many times. The chain couples TRBV30 to TRBJ1-3, with unresolved D. The CDR3 sequence is 15 residues long. CDR1 and CDR2 (germline): GTSNPN, SVGIG (reference sequence). V shed 0 bases and J shed 0 bases, with 9 bases lying between them. The CDR3 sequence is CAWSVRGTSGNTIYF. The DNA for the CDR3 is TGTGCCTGGAGTGTAAGAGGAACCTCTGGAAACACCATATATTTT.

This clone was detected only once. At the DNA level, this CDR3 is encoded by other sequences in the same sample as well. The chain recombines TRBV7-2 with TRBJ2-7; TRBD1 agrees at 9 bases. The CDR3 contains 15 residues. Trimming took 1 base from V and 2 from J; bases not matched to a gene: 3. Per the germline V gene, CDR1 is SGHTA and CDR2 is FQGNSA. The CDR3: CASSLGGTGTYEQYF. CDR3 in DNA: TGTGCCAGCAGCTTAGGAGGGACAGGGACCTACGAGCAGTACTTC.

The chain's CDR3 is CATSDSRAGNTGELFF. The CDR3 DNA reads TGTGCCACCAGTGATTCTAGAGCGGGAAACACCGGGGAGCTGTTTTTT. The V gene is TRBV24-1, the J gene TRBJ2-2; TRBD2 aligns across 7 bases. The CDR3 runs to 16 residues. Germline-derived CDR1 and CDR2 are KGHDR and SFDVKD. Losses at the gene ends were 2 bases for V and 2 bases for J; bases not matched to a gene: 4.

This chain uses TRBV5-5 with TRBJ1-1; 7 positions agree with TRBD1. The trim removed 5 bases at V and 5 bases at J, leaving 6 bases unmatched. From germline, CDR1 is SGHKS and CDR2 YYEKEE (reference sequence). There are 13 residues in the CDR3. CDR3 residues: CASRVRGRTEAFF. As DNA, the CDR3 is TGTGCCAGCAGGGTGAGGGGGCGGACTGAAGCTTTCTTT.

The chain uses TRBV28 and TRBJ2-7; D may be TRBD2 (6 bases). With 7 bases removed from V and 4 bases from J, the gap between germline ends came to 20 bases. The germline V gene has CDR1 MDHEN and CDR2 SYDVKM. CDR3 size: 15 residues. In DNA form, the CDR3 reads TGTGCCAGCACCCCAGGAGGGACTTTGAGATACGAGCAGTACTTC. It yields the protein CASTPGGTLRYEQYF.

This chain connects TRBV2 to TRBJ2-3, with 8 positions matching TRBD2. The CDR3 has 14 residues. CDR1 is SNHLY, CDR2 FYNNEI, per germline. The V and J ends lost 6 bases and 4 bases, in that order; junction bases with no gene match: 6. As DNA, the CDR3 is TGTGCCAGCAGAAACGAACTAGCGGCAGATACGCAGTATTTT. This sequence encodes CASRNELAADTQYF.

V is TRBV7-2 and J is TRBJ2-7, with D maybe TRBD2 (6 bases). Between the trimmed V and J ends, which lost 1 base and 7 bases, there was a span of 11 bases. The CDR3 covers 13 residues. Germline V CDR1 and CDR2: SGHTA, FQGNSA. This CDR3 reads CASSLGLAREQYF. CDR3 DNA: TGTGCCAGCAGCTTAGGTCTAGCGAGGGAGCAGTACTTC.

The chain links TRBV4-3 to TRBJ1-6; 8 positions match TRBD1. The junction had 11 bases not matched to a gene; V was cut back by 0 bases and J by 13 bases. This CDR3 spans 16 amino acids. Germline values: CDR1 LGHNA, CDR2 YSLEER. CDR3 nucleotide sequence: TGCGCCAGCAGCCAAGAGAGAACAGGGGGAATTTCCCCCCTCCACTTT. It codes for CASSQERTGGISPLHF.

The chain is built from TRBV7-9 and TRBJ2-7; 11 positions match TRBD2. The CDR3 has 16 residues. J lost 3 bases, V lost 2 bases, and 6 bases had no gene match. Germline assignment: CDR1 SEHNR and CDR2 FQNEAQ (reference sequence). This CDR3 reads CASSLTRLAGIYEQYF. The CDR3 DNA follows: TGTGCCAGCAGCTTAACCCGACTAGCGGGAATCTACGAGCAGTACTTC.

The CDR3 protein is CASSPPKGGNNEQFF. DNA for the CDR3: TGTGCCAGCAGCCCACCAAAAGGGGGAAACAATGAGCAGTTCTTC. This chain uses TRBV5-4 with TRBJ2-1; weak D call: TRBD1 (6 bases). The CDR3 is 15 residues long. V was clipped by 4 bases and J by 5 bases, with 16 bases between them. Germline lookup yields CDR1 SGHNT and CDR2 YYREEE (reference sequence).

The chain couples TRBV6-1 to TRBJ2-1; possible D gene TRBD1, 6 bases. CDR1 is MNHNS, CDR2 SASEGT, per germline. This CDR3 has 13 amino acids. With 2 bases removed from V and 13 bases from J, the gap between germline ends came to 15 bases. The DNA for the CDR3 is TGTGCCAGCAGTGAAAGTGGTGGGGGCAGTCAGTTCTTC. This gives the protein CASSESGGGSQFF.

This clone was picked up one time. The chain has TRBV4-1 and TRBJ1-1; D uncertain. The germline V gene has CDR1 MGHRA and CDR2 YSYEKL. The CDR3 runs 13 residues. V lost 7 bases, J lost 0 bases, and 9 bases lay in between. CDR3 region: CASNSPMNTEAFF. The CDR3 DNA sequence: TGCGCCAGCAACAGCCCTATGAACACTGAAGCTTTCTTT.